The 5 T cell receptor beta chains reported below all come from one sample, sequenced in a study of blood T cells in healthy people across ages. A second PCR of roughly 7 to 11 cycles used a sample-barcoded 5' primer and a J-beta primer mix. A single record per CDR3 protein comes from TCRdb applying MiXCR to the 5' RACE reads. The sample yields 750,000 to 850,000 distinct CDR3 sequences, 20% to 25% seen once. The sample was also linked to a second study, of T cells of mothers and their children.

Material: blood. All receptors derive from a boy between 10 and 17 years old in good health.

This clonotype was picked up a small number of times. The rearrangement uses TRBV19 and TRBJ2-1, with a weak D call TRBD2 (6 bases). V was shortened by 5 bases and J by 3 bases, with 11 bases between the two germline ends. The CDR3 is made up of 14 amino acids. The germline V gene has CDR1 LNHDA and CDR2 SQIVND (reference sequence). CDR3 DNA: TGTGCCAGTAGTTCTCTAGCGCACTACAATGAGCAGTTCTTC. Translating it yields CASSSLAHYNEQFF.

The chain uses TRBV7-2 and TRBJ2-1; D tentatively fits TRBD1 or TRBD2 (5 bases each). CDR1 and CDR2 from the germline V gene are SGHTA and FQGNSA. V was pared by 3 bases and J by 0 bases, with 9 bases between. The CDR3 sequence is 15 residues long. This CDR3 is CASSLSGHSYNEQFF. The CDR3 coding sequence is TGTGCCAGCAGCTTGAGCGGACACTCCTACAATGAGCAGTTCTTC.

This chain joins TRBV19 and TRBJ1-1; TRBD1 agrees at 10 bases. There are 16 residues in the CDR3. Germline-derived CDR1 and CDR2 are LNHDA and SQIVND (reference sequence). J was trimmed by 2 bases and V by 3 bases; bases with no gene match: 6. The CDR3 loop reads CASSMGRDRGNTEAFF. CDR3 DNA sequence: TGTGCCAGTAGTATGGGCCGGGACAGGGGAAACACTGAAGCTTTCTTT.

The chain couples TRBV4-3 to TRBJ2-1; D not certain. Germline loops: CDR1 LGHNA, CDR2 YSLEER. The CDR3 covers 15 residues. V gave up 0 bases and J gave up 7 bases, with 13 bases separating them. The CDR3, as DNA: TGCGCCAGCAGCCAAGAGGGCTCCCCGGGTAATGAGCAGTTCTTC. Amino acid sequence: CASSQEGSPGNEQFF.

The chain joins TRBV30 to TRBJ1-3; D remains ambiguous. Trimming took off 5 bases at V and 0 bases at J, with 8 bases between the two ends. Germline CDR1 GTSNPN, CDR2 SVGIG (reference sequence). This CDR3 has 13 residues. CDR3 loop: CAWQTYSGNTIYF. CDR3 in DNA: TGTGCCTGGCAGACTTACTCTGGAAACACCATATATTTT.